This is a list of T cell receptor beta chains from one sample in a study of shared clonotypes between healthy human individuals. The repertoire was sequenced with immunoSEQ multiplex PCR; TCRdb's copy has only in-frame clones and lacks some. The profile shows a few million clones, over 85% of them singletons. The sequenced sample was naive CD4+ T cells sorted from blood. The receptors here all came from a man aged 18-30 years in good health. Each CDR3 is given with its conserved first and last residue. D genes are given only for firm matches. For some rows the clone size is stated as once, few or many, or as a class when expanded; others skip it.

d_call	v_call	j_call	clone_size	cdr3_nt	cdr3_aa
-	TRBV5-4	TRBJ2-7	-	TGTGCCAGCAGCTCGGTCGGGTTTGCGTACGAGCAGTACTTC	CASSSVGFAYEQYF
-	TRBV7-8	TRBJ2-2	-	TGTGCCAGCAGCTTAGCGTGGTCGGTTAGGAACACCGGGGAGCTGTTTTTT	CASSLAWSVRNTGELFF
TRBD1	TRBV19	TRBJ2-7	-	TGTGCCAGTAGTCTGATTCCGACAGGGAAAGCCTACGAGCAGTACTTC	CASSLIPTGKAYEQYF
TRBD1	TRBV27	TRBJ1-2	-	TGTGCCAGCAGTTTAGAGGGATCGGTGCAGGGGGTTTTTGGCTACACCTTC	CASSLEGSVQGVFGYTF
TRBD1	TRBV7-9	TRBJ2-3	-	TGTGCCAGCAGCTTTACAGGGGCGGGTACGCAGTATTTT	CASSFTGAGTQYF
-	TRBV6-5	TRBJ1-5	-	TGTGCCAGCAGTTTTGGAGGGAACCTCGGCAATCAGCCCCAGCATTTT	CASSFGGNLGNQPQHF
TRBD1	TRBV6-5	TRBJ2-1	-	TGTGCCAGCAGTTCTACCGGGACAGGGGGCGGGGGTGAGCAGTTCTTC	CASSSTGTGGGGEQFF
TRBD1	TRBV5-6	TRBJ2-4	-	TGTGCCAGCAGCCTATCCGGGTGGACAGGGGAGTTATCGTACTTC	CASSLSGWTGELSYF
-	TRBV5-8	TRBJ2-7	-	TGTGCCAGCAGCTTTTTGGACAGCTCCTACGAGCAGTACTTC	CASSFLDSSYEQYF
TRBD2	TRBV30	TRBJ2-1	-	TGTGCCTGGATAGTCGCTAGCGGGAGGGGGAGGCAGTTCTTC	CAWIVASGRGRQFF
TRBD2	TRBV11-2	TRBJ2-1	-	TGTGCCAGCAGGGAGCTAGCGGGAGGGCCGGGTAGGTTCTTC	CASRELAGGPGRFF
-	TRBV7-2	TRBJ2-2	-	TGTGCCAGCAGCTTAGAGGGAATGGCCGGGGAGCTGTTTTTT	CASSLEGMAGELFF
-	TRBV7-7	TRBJ2-2	-	TGTGCTAGCAGCTTAAGTGTCGGCGCCACCGGGGAGCTGTTTTTT	CASSLSVGATGELFF
TRBD1	TRBV5-4	TRBJ1-4	few	TGTGCCAGCACCTTATTCGGGACAGGGAACGAAAAACTGTTTTTT	CASTLFGTGNEKLFF
-	TRBV30	TRBJ1-6	-	TGTGCCTGGATTCCGGCTTATAATTCACCCCTCCACTTT	CAWIPAYNSPLHF
-	TRBV5-1	TRBJ2-7	few	TGCGCCAGCAGCTTGACAGGGTTTGGCTACGAGCAGTACTTC	CASSLTGFGYEQYF
TRBD2	TRBV5-1	TRBJ2-1	-	TGCGCCAGCAGCCCTCTTAGGGACAGCCTCTTGGCACTAGCGGGAGGTTTAGGGTACAATGAGCAGTTCTTC	CASSPLRDSLLALAGGLGYNEQFF
TRBD1	TRBV6-4	TRBJ2-7	-	TGTGCCAGCAGTGACGAGGGACAGAAGTCCTACGAGCAGTACTTC	CASSDEGQKSYEQYF
-	TRBV15	TRBJ1-3	-	TGTGCCACCAGCAGAGGAACCAGGGGTGGAAACACCATATATTTT	CATSRGTRGGNTIYF
-	TRBV25-1	TRBJ2-5	-	TGTGCCAGCAGTCACAGTGGAGGCAGGGGACAAGAGACCCAGTACTTC	CASSHSGGRGQETQYF
-	TRBV6-5	TRBJ2-3	-	TGTGCCAGCAGACGGGGGCCCGGAGATACGCAGTATTTT	CASRRGPGDTQYF
TRBD2	TRBV5-4	TRBJ2-7	-	TGTGCCAGCAGCGGAGCGGGGGACCTACGAGAGCAGTACTTC	CASSGAGDLREQYF
-	TRBV10-3	TRBJ2-2	once	TGTGCCATCAGTGGGGGCGCAAAAACTTACACCGGGGAGCTGTTTTTT	CAISGGAKTYTGELFF
TRBD2	TRBV2	TRBJ2-7	-	TGTGCCAGCAGTCCTACTAGCGGGTCCTCCTACGAGCAGTACTTC	CASSPTSGSSYEQYF
-	TRBV4-3	TRBJ2-1	-	TGCGCCAGCAGCAAAGGCCATAGCGCTTACAATGAGCAGTTCTTC	CASSKGHSAYNEQFF
TRBD2	TRBV2	TRBJ2-7	-	TGTGCCAGCAGGGGTCTAAGCGGGAGATACGAGCAGTACTTC	CASRGLSGRYEQYF
-	TRBV7-2	TRBJ2-5	-	TGTGCCAGCAGCTTCCGACAGGGAGGAGAGACCCAGTACTTC	CASSFRQGGETQYF
-	TRBV18	TRBJ2-1	once	TGTGCCAGCTCACCACCAGGTGGGAGTGTTTTCAATGAGCAGTTCTTC	CASSPPGGSVFNEQFF
-	TRBV6-5	TRBJ2-1	-	TGTGCCGCGGGGCCTAGGCCTGAGCAGTTCTTC	CAAGPRPEQFF
-	TRBV19	TRBJ2-5	once	TGTGCCAGTAGCCTTCAAGAGACCCAGTACTTC	CASSLQETQYF
-	TRBV18	TRBJ1-2	-	TGTGCCAGCTCACCAATGGGGCGAGATGATGGCTACACCTTC	CASSPMGRDDGYTF
TRBD1	TRBV20-1	TRBJ1-2	-	TGCAGTGCTAGGTCAGGGGGTGGCTACACCTTC	CSARSGGGYTF
-	TRBV5-4	TRBJ1-3	once	TGTGCCAGCAGCTTGATCAAGGGGCAGGACATATATTTT	CASSLIKGQDIYF
-	TRBV18	TRBJ1-5	once	TGTGCCAGCTCACCAGGGGCTGGGCAGCCCCAGCATTTT	CASSPGAGQPQHF
-	TRBV7-3	TRBJ2-2	once	TGTGCCAGCAGCTTGGTAGGGGGCACCGGGGAGCTGTTTTTT	CASSLVGGTGELFF
-	TRBV6-5	TRBJ1-4	once	TGTGCCAGCTGGAGGAAGGGGACTGAAAAACTGTTTTTT	CASWRKGTEKLFF
-	TRBV19	TRBJ1-2	-	TGTGCCAGTAGCCTGGACGCTCGGGGCTACACCTTC	CASSLDARGYTF
TRBD1	TRBV5-1	TRBJ2-3	-	TGCGCCAGCAGCTTGGTCGCAGGGGGTAGCACAGATACGCAGTATTTT	CASSLVAGGSTDTQYF
-	TRBV10-3	TRBJ2-6	-	TGTGCCATCAGTTTATTAGACAGGAACTCTGGGGCCAACGTCCTGACTTTC	CAISLLDRNSGANVLTF
-	TRBV15	TRBJ1-2	-	TGTGCCACCAGCCTGCGGGACCGTGGCTACACCTTC	CATSLRDRGYTF
-	TRBV9	TRBJ2-1	-	TGTGCCAGCAGTGATTGGGGCCACTCCTACAATGAGCAGTTCTTC	CASSDWGHSYNEQFF
TRBD1	TRBV6-5	TRBJ1-2	-	TGTGCCAGCAGTTATGAGACAGGGAGAGGCTACACCTTC	CASSYETGRGYTF